Listed here are 21 T cell receptor beta chains from one sample, sequenced in a study of T cells after yellow fever vaccination. TCRdb re-called the 5' RACE reads through MiXCR, storing one row per CDR3 protein. The sample comprises 300,000 to 400,000 distinct CDR3 sequences, 8.5% to 10% of which are singletons, and around 17% rests with the top ten. This sample comprised PBMCs, obtained on the day of the first yellow fever vaccination. The source of these receptors is a young man who received the YFV17D yellow fever vaccine.

In its sample, this clonotype was seen a few times. The gene calls are TRBV10-3 and TRBJ1-1; tentatively, D is TRBD1 (5 bases). The CDR3 runs 14 residues. The V and J ends lost 9 bases and 3 bases respectively, with 17 bases between them. Germline V CDR1 and CDR2: ENHRY, SYGVKD. This chain's CDR3 is CAIKPAVGDTEAFF. In nucleotides, the CDR3 is TGTGCCATTAAACCCGCTGTAGGGGACACTGAAGCTTTCTTT.

The chain combines TRBV9 with TRBJ2-3; 7 bases match TRBD2. CDR3 length: 16 residues. The V gene end was trimmed by 4 bases and the J gene end by 8 bases; junction bases not matched to a gene: 16. Germline CDR1 SGDLS, CDR2 YYNGEE. The CDR3 region has the DNA TGTGCCAGCAGCTGGAGCGGGGAACACCGCCGGGGTACGCAGTATTTT. Protein sequence: CASSWSGEHRRGTQYF.

This clonotype was detected many times. The rearrangement joins TRBV6-5 to TRBJ1-5, with D possibly matching TRBD1 (5 bases). Between the trimmed V and J ends, which lost 2 bases and 9 bases, there was a span of 8 bases. The CDR3 is made up of 12 amino acids. The germline V gene encodes CDR1 MNHEY and CDR2 SVGAGI. In DNA, the CDR3 is TGTGCCAGCAGTTACAGTAGGGGGCCCCAGCATTTT. This codes for CASSYSRGPQHF.

The J gene is TRBJ2-5, the V gene TRBV4-1, with a possible D match to TRBD2 (5 bases). CDR1 MGHRA and CDR2 YSYEKL come from the germline V gene. The CDR3 extends over 14 amino acids. Deletions cut 3 bases from V and 3 bases from J, with 11 bases between. The CDR3 sequence: CASSHRTAKETQYF. The CDR3 bases are TGCGCCAGCAGCCATCGGACTGCTAAAGAGACCCAGTACTTC.

V gene TRBV4-1 combines with J gene TRBJ2-5, with D unresolved. CDR1 and CDR2 (germline): MGHRA, YSYEKL. V lost 0 bases to trimming and J lost 5 bases, with 4 bases between them. The CDR3 runs 12 residues. CDR3 nucleotide sequence: TGCGCCAGCAGCCAAGATACGGAGACCCAGTACTTC. This encodes CASSQDTETQYF.

This clonotype was detected a few times. This rearrangement joins TRBV7-2 to TRBJ1-4; 8 bases are shared with TRBD1. V lost 6 bases to trimming and J lost 5 bases; unmatched junction nucleotides: 11. The CDR3 consists of 16 residues. From germline, CDR1 is SGHTA and CDR2 FQGNSA. The CDR3 DNA reads as TGTGCCAGCAGTTATCAATCTTGGACAGGGAATGAAAAACTGTTTTTT. Protein: CASSYQSWTGNEKLFF.

The chain joins TRBV20-1 to TRBJ2-3; 8 bases map to TRBD2. The length of the CDR3 is 14 residues. Looked up from germline, CDR1 is DFQATT and CDR2 is SNEGSKA (reference sequence). V shed 6 bases, J shed 5 bases, and the junction held 10 bases outside the gene matches. CDR3 bases: TGCAGTGCCATGAGCGGGGGCGCTGGAGATACGCAGTATTTT. It specifies CSAMSGGAGDTQYF.

This clonotype has just a few counts. The chain recombines TRBV20-1 with TRBJ1-6; D remains unclear. V shed 3 bases and J shed 0 bases, with 9 bases lying between them. Germline CDR1 and CDR2: DFQATT and SNEGSKA (reference sequence). This CDR3 is 15 amino acids long. The CDR3 here is CSASQESSYNSPLHF. The CDR3 region has the DNA TGCAGTGCTAGTCAGGAGAGCTCCTATAATTCACCCCTCCACTTT.

This clonotype was counted a few times. The rearrangement links TRBV19 to TRBJ2-5; 10 bases are shared with TRBD2. CDR1 LNHDA and CDR2 SQIVND come from the germline V gene (reference sequence). The CDR3 spans 17 residues. Losses at the gene ends were 5 bases for V and 7 bases for J; bases not matched to a gene: 16. CDR3 in DNA: TGTGCCAGTAGTGTAACAAGTAGGGGACTAGCGTCTCCGACCCAGTACTTC. Protein: CASSVTSRGLASPTQYF.

The chain joins TRBV5-4 to TRBJ1-1, with a tentative D call TRBD1 (5 bases). Trimming left V 4 bases short and J 3 bases short, with 13 bases between. CDR3 size: 14 residues. Germline V gene sequence: CDR1 SGHNT, CDR2 YYREEE (reference sequence). CDR3 in amino acids: CASSATVRYTEAFF. The CDR3, as DNA: TGTGCCAGCAGCGCGACAGTGCGCTACACTGAAGCTTTCTTT.

This clonotype was found many times. The chain combines TRBV4-3 with TRBJ2-2; 7 bases are shared with TRBD1. CDR1 is LGHNA and CDR2 is YSLEER in the germline V gene. Germline trimming cut 4 bases from V and 4 bases from J; bases unmatched to any gene: 12. This CDR3 has 17 amino acids. DNA for the CDR3: TGCGCCAGCAGCCGAGTAGGCACAGGGGATGGCACCGGGGAGCTGTTTTTT. This encodes CASSRVGTGDGTGELFF.

This clonotype was seen more than once but under ten times. V and J are TRBV7-8 and TRBJ2-7, with D perhaps assigned TRBD1 or TRBD2 (5 bases each). The CDR3 covers 17 residues. The V end lost 0 bases, the J end lost 1 base, and 16 bases lay between the germline ends. Germline V gene sequence: CDR1 SGHVS, CDR2 FQNEAQ. The CDR3 nucleotides read TGTGCCAGCAGCTTAGCCTCTGGGGGACCGAAATCCTACGAGCAGTACGTC. It yields the protein CASSLASGGPKSYEQYV.

The table lists this clonotype with a few counts. This chain uses TRBV4-3 with TRBJ1-4, with D possibly matching TRBD1 (5 bases). There are 16 residues in the CDR3. V gave up 3 bases and J gave up 7 bases, with 18 bases separating them. Germline V CDR1 and CDR2: LGHNA, YSLEER. In DNA form, the CDR3 reads TGCGCCAGCAGCCAGAACCCCCGGGGGACGAGTGAAAAACTGTTTTTT. Amino acids: CASSQNPRGTSEKLFF.

The chain carries TRBV14 and TRBJ2-1; 7 bases are shared with TRBD1. The trim removed 4 bases at V and 9 bases at J, leaving 9 bases unmatched. Germline V gene sequence: CDR1 SGHDN, CDR2 FVKESK. The CDR3 is made up of 14 amino acids. CDR3 bases: TGTGCCAGCAGCCCGACAGGGAGCGTTGCTGAGCAGTTCTTC. Its protein is CASSPTGSVAEQFF.

The chain has TRBV6-5 and TRBJ2-3; D gene uncertain. V gave up 0 bases and J gave up 1 base, with 8 bases separating them. The CDR3 sequence is 15 residues long. Germline loops: CDR1 MNHEY, CDR2 SVGAGI. DNA for the CDR3: TGTGCCAGCAGTTACTCGAGCACTGGCACAGATACGCAGTATTTT. This translates into CASSYSSTGTDTQYF.

The V call is TRBV5-1, the J call TRBJ2-6; D is unresolved. Per the germline V gene, CDR1 is SGHRS and CDR2 is YFSETQ. CDR3 size: 14 residues. The ends were cut back, 1 base at V and 4 bases at J, with 6 bases in the middle. The CDR3 protein is CASSLNLGANVLTF. The CDR3 DNA is TGCGCCAGCAGCTTGAATCTCGGGGCCAACGTCCTGACTTTC.

This clonotype appeared a few times. The CDR3 DNA reads as TGCAGTGCCACCACGGGGACTCCCTCGCGCGATACCTTC. Its protein is CSATTGTPSRDTF. The chain employs TRBV20-1 and TRBJ1-2; possibly TRBD1 for D (5 bases). V lost 6 bases to trimming and J lost 14 bases, with 25 bases between them. Germline V gives CDR1 DFQATT, CDR2 SNEGSKA (reference sequence). The CDR3 extends over 13 amino acids.

This clonotype has ten or more counts. This chain uses TRBV4-2 with TRBJ2-2; D is uncertain. With 0 bases removed from V and 1 base from J, the gap between germline ends came to 6 bases. Germline V gene lookup returns CDR1 LGHNA and CDR2 YNFKEQ. The length of the CDR3 is 15 residues. For the CDR3, the DNA is TGTGCCAGCAGCCAAGATCCCGGGAACACCGGGGAGCTGTTTTTT. It yields the protein CASSQDPGNTGELFF.

This clonotype was seen ten or more times. The V call is TRBV4-2, the J call TRBJ1-1, with a possible D match to TRBD1 (5 bases). Trimming removed 0 bases from V and 4 bases from J, with 12 bases in between. Germline V gene data show CDR1 as LGHNA and CDR2 as YNFKEQ. The CDR3 sequence is 15 residues long. The CDR3 sequence is CASSQEKQRGTEAFF. The CDR3 DNA reads TGTGCCAGCAGCCAAGAGAAACAGAGGGGCACTGAAGCTTTCTTT.

For the CDR3, the DNA is TGTGCCAGCAGCCAGATGGCGGTCGCAGATACGCAGTATTTT. Protein: CASSQMAVADTQYF. V is TRBV14 and J is TRBJ2-3; D remains ambiguous. In germline, CDR1 is SGHDN, CDR2 FVKESK. The CDR3 is 14 amino acids. V lost 3 bases and J 4 bases, leaving 11 bases between the germline ends.

There are many counts of this clonotype. This chain links TRBV11-2 with TRBJ2-1; D may be TRBD1 (7 bases). The ends were cut back, 5 bases at V and 0 bases at J, with 11 bases in the middle. CDR1 and CDR2 from the germline V gene are SGHAT and FQNNGV. This CDR3 comprises 15 residues. The CDR3 is CASSPGGISYNEQFF. In nucleotides, the CDR3 is TGTGCCAGCAGCCCAGGGGGGATCTCCTACAATGAGCAGTTCTTC.